The source of this T cell receptor (beta chain) is a study of Graves' ophthalmopathy and Graves' hyperthyroidism (dated by TCRdb to the late 2010s). Concerning the study at large: Peripheral blood was collected at initial diagnosis, before any treatment. In five or six hyperthyroidism patients, T-cell repertoires of thyroid tissue and blood were compared. A discovery set of about a hundred patients (under 45 ophthalmopathy, 55 to 60 stable hyperthyroidism) was enrolled to explore V-J signatures distinguishing ophthalmopathy from hyperthyroidism. The roughly 90 discovery patients were divided at random into training and test sets in a 7:3 ratio. In total, around 140 blood samples were TCR-sequenced: under 45 ophthalmopathy, some 75 hyperthyroidism and approximately 17 hyperthyroidism-to-ophthalmopathy patients. An independent validation cohort was composed of 18 hyperthyroidism patients and around 16 patients who later progressed from hyperthyroidism to ophthalmopathy. Following sampling, methimazole starting at 30 mg daily was administered to hyperthyroidism patients, and high-dose intravenous methylprednisolone was administered to ophthalmopathy patients. The study used TCR beta repertoire signatures to distinguish Graves' ophthalmopathy from Graves' hyperthyroidism and to predict progression to ophthalmopathy. The investigation overall reported the following: Sample size was not predetermined statistically, and investigators were not blinded to group allocation. The 13-signature model separated ophthalmopathy from stable hyperthyroidism with approximately 88% sensitivity and 81.08% specificity in cross-validation, and 80%/75% in the test set. In validation, the model predicted ophthalmopathy progression with about 71% sensitivity and 72.22% specificity; more than ten predicted patients were CT-confirmed with GO in a median of around 6.5 months. Most of the expanded thyroid clonotypes with a frequency above 0.001 were also detected in blood, and it was suggested that the thyroid immune response may be reflected by blood repertoires.

TCR beta CDR3 regions were amplified from RNA transcripts for repertoire sequencing. The first round was an RT-PCR using HTBI primers with the Qiagen OneStep RT-PCR kit, and this first round was followed by a second-round multiplex PCR, then size selection and purification. The libraries underwent paired-end sequencing with 100 bp reads on an Illumina HiSeq2000. The original methods were these. SOAPnuke was used for read processing, and reads with adapters, uncalled bases, a mean Phred below 15, or no exact constant-primer or identifier match were discarded. COPE v1.2.5 was used to merge high-quality paired reads. Each unique nucleotide sequence was treated as a clonotype, and MiTCR v1.1 was used to align the clonotypes to the IMGT TRB V, D and J references. Only V-J combinations with frequency above 0.0001 were analysed, covering 99% to 99.2% of repertoires. For each V-J combination, a TCR clonal expansion and chaos score was defined as the ratio of F50 clonal expansion to chaos observed in the TCRdist matrix. Welch's t-statistics and random forest were used to reduce the features to 10 to 15 V-J combinations, which were then used as input to a naive Bayes classifier. The Morisita-Horn index was used to measure how similar the thyroid and blood repertoires were. TCRdb reprocessing: public reads trimmed at Q25 with fastp, clones called with MiXCR, in-frame beta chains kept. Records with the same CDR3 protein are collapsed into one entry carrying the most frequent genes and DNA. TCRdb's processing, not the study's, gives the V and J calls here. For this sample there are 500,000 to 700,000 distinct CDR3 sequences; 22% appear just once. Roughly 7.4% of the sample rests with the top ten.

Stable hyperthyroidism was defined as no progression to ophthalmopathy within 18 months of follow-up. The hyperthyroidism patients were 18 to 65 years old and newly diagnosed, with a disease duration of less than 2 months. Patients with other autoimmune diseases, uncontrolled infections, pregnancy or lactation were excluded from the study. Clinical symptoms, serum thyroxine, TRAb, thyroid ultrasound and orbital computed tomography were used for diagnosis. Ficoll-Paque density gradient centrifugation was used to isolate PBMCs from under 11 ml of fresh peripheral blood. Total RNA was extracted with Trizol reagent and quality-checked on an Agilent 2100 Bioanalyzer. Trimming at the junction amounts to 0 bases on V and 0 bases on J, and the germline ends lie 9 bases apart. From the germline V gene, CDR1 is MGHRA and CDR2 is YSYEKL. Spanning cysteine to phenylalanine, the CDR3 consists of 16 amino acids. Of all the DNA, just the CDR3 is kept, 48 bases in frame from base 1.

About this clonotype itself: Its antigen specificity is not known. Base quality data are lacking; no much larger clone is found one base away.

The source material was peripheral blood. The clonotype was recovered from a woman in her late teens or twenties with stable Graves' hyperthyroidism. Some clones in this sample may be carry-over from other donors' samples. Donor details come from another sample of the same person, matched by shared clones. The sequence is built from TRBV4-1 and TRBJ1-5, with TRBD1 perhaps the D gene, on 6 matching bases. The DNA reads as follows: TGCGCCAGCAGCCAAGACGACAGGTATAGCAATCAGCCCCAGCATTTT. It specifies CASSQDDRYSNQPQHF.